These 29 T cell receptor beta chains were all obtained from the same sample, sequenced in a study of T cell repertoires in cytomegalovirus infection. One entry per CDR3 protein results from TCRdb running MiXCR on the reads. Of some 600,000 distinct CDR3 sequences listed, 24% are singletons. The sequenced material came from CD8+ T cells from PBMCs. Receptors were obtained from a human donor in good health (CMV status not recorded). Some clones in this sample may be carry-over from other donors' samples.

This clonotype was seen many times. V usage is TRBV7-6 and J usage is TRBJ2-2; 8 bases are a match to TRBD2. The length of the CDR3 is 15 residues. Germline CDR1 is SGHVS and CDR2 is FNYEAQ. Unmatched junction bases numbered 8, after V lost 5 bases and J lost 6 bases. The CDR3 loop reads CASSHGLALPGELFF. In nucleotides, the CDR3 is TGTGCCAGCAGCCACGGACTAGCCCTCCCCGGGGAGCTGTTTTTT.

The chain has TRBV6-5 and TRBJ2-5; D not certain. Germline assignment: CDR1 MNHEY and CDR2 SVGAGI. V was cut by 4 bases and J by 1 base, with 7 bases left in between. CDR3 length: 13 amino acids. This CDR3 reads CASSLQLQETQYF. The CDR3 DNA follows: TGTGCCAGCAGTTTACAGCTCCAAGAGACCCAGTACTTC.

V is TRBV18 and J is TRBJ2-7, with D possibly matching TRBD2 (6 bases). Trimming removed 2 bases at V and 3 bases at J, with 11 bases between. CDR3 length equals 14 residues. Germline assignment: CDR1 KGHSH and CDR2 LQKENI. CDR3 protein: CASSPRRLDYEQYF. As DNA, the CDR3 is TGTGCCAGCTCACCAAGGAGACTAGACTACGAGCAGTACTTC.

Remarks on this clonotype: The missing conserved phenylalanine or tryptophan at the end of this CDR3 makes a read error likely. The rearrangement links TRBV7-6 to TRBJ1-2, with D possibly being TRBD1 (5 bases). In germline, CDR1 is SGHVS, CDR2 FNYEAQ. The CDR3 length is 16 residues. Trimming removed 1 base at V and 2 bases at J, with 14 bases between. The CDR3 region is CASSLEMGLRNYGYTS. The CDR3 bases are TGTGCCAGCAGCTTAGAAATGGGACTGAGGAACTATGGCTACACCTCC.

CDR3: CASRDTNPYEQYV. In nucleotides, the CDR3 is TGTGCCAGTCGGGACACAAACCCTTACGAGCAGTACGTC. V and J are TRBV6-2 or TRBV6-3 and TRBJ2-7; TRBD1 might be the D (6 bases). CDR1 is MNHEY, CDR2 SVGEGT, per germline. Trimming removed 9 bases from V and 4 bases from J, with 16 bases in between. This CDR3 contains 13 residues.

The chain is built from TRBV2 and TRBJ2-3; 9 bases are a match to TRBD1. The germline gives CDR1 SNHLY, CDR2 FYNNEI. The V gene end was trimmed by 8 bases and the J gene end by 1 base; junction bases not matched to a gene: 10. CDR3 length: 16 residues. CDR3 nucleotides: TGTGCCAGCGGGGGACAGGGCGGCTATGGCACAGATACGCAGTATTTT. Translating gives CASGGQGGYGTDTQYF.

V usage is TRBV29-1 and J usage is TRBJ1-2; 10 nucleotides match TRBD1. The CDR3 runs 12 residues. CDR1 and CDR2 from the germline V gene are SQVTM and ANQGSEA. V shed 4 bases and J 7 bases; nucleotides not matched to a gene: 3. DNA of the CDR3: TGCAGCGTTGGACAGGGGGCCTTTGGCTACACCTTC. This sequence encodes CSVGQGAFGYTF.

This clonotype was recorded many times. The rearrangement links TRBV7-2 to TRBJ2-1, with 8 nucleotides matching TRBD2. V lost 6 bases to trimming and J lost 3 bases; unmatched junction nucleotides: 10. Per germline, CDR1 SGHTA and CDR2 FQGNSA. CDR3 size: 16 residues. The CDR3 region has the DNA TGTGCCAGCAGGGTTCCCGGGGGGGGCTACTACAATGAGCAGTTCTTC. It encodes CASRVPGGGYYNEQFF.

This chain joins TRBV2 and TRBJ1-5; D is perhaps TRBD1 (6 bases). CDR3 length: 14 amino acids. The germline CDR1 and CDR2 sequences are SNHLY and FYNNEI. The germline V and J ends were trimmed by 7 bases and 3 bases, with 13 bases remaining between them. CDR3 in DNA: TGTGCCAGCACCGCGACAGGCTTCAATCAGCCCCAGCATTTT. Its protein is CASTATGFNQPQHF.

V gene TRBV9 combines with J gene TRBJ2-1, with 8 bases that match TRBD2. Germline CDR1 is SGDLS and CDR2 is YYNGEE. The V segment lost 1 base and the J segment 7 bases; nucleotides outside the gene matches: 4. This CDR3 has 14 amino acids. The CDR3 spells CASSVSGGLNEQFF. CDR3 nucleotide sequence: TGTGCCAGCAGCGTAAGCGGGGGCCTAAATGAGCAGTTCTTC.

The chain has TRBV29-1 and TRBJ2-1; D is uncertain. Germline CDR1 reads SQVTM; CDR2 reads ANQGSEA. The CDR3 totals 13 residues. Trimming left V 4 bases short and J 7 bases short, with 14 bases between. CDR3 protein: CSVGLVNGNEQFF. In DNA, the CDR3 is TGCAGCGTTGGGCTAGTCAATGGTAATGAGCAGTTCTTC.

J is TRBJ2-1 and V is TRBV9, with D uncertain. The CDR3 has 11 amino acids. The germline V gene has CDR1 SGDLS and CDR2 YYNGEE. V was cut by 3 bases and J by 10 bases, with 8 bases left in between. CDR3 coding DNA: TGTGCCAGCAGCGATTACCGGGAGCAGTTCTTC. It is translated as CASSDYREQFF. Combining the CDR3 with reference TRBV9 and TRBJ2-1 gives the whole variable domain DSGVTQTPKHLITATGQRVTLRCSPRSGDLSVYWYQQSLDQGLQFLIQYYNGEERAKGNILERFSAQQFPDLHSELNLSSLELGDSALYFCASSDYREQFFGPGTRLTVL.

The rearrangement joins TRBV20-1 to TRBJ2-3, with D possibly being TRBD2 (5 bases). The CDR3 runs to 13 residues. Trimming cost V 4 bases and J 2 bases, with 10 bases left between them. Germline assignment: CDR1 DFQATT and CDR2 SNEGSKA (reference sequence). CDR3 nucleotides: TGCAGTGCTACTAGCTACCCCACAGATACGCAGTATTTT. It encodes CSATSYPTDTQYF.

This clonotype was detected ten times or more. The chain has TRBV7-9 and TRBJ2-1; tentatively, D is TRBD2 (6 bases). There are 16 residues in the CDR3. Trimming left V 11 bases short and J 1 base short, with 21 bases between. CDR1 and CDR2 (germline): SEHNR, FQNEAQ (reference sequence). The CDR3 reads CALLSGRPTSYNEQFF. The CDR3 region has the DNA TGTGCCCTCCTTAGCGGCAGGCCAACTTCCTACAATGAGCAGTTCTTC.

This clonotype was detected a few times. The DNA of the CDR3 is TGTGCCAGCAGTGTAATGGGGAACACTGAAGCTTTCTTT. Protein: CASSVMGNTEAFF. J is TRBJ1-1 and V is TRBV6-4; D uncertain. This CDR3 is 13 amino acids long. V dropped 4 bases and J dropped 1 base, with 7 bases sitting between them. Per germline, CDR1 MRHNA and CDR2 SNTAGT.

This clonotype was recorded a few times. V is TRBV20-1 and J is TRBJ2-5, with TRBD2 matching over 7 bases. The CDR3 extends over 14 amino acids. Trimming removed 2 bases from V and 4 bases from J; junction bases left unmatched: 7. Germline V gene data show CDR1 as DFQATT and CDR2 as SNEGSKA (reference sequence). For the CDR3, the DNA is TGCAGTGCTAGATCTCTGGGGGAGGGAGAGACCCAGTACTTC. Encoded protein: CSARSLGEGETQYF.

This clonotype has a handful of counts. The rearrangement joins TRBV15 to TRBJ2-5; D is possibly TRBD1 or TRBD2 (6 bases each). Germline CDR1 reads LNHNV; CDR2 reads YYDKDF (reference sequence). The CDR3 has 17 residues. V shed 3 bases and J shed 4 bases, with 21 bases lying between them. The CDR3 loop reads CATSSNQGLGGLETQYF. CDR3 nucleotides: TGTGCCACCAGCAGTAATCAAGGGTTGGGGGGCCTAGAGACCCAGTACTTC.

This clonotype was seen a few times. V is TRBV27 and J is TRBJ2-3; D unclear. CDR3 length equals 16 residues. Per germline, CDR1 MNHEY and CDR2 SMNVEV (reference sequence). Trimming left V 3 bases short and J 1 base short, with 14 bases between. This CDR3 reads CASSLARYSGTDTQYF. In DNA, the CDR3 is TGTGCCAGCAGTTTGGCTAGGTACAGCGGCACAGATACGCAGTATTTT.

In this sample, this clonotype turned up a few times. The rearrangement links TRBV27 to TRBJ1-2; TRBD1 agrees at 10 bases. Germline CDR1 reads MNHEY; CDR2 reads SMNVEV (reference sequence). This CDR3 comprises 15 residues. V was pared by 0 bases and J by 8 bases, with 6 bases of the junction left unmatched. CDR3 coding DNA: TGTGCCAGCAGTTTATCTTTCGGGACAGGGGAAGGCTACACCTTC. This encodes CASSLSFGTGEGYTF.

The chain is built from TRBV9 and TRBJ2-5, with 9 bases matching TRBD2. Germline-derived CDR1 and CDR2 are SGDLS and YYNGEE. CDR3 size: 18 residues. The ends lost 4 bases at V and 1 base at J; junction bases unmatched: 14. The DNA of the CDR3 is TGTGCCAGCAGCCAGAGCGGGGGGAAAACCAATCGCCAAGAGACCCAGTACTTC. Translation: CASSQSGGKTNRQETQYF. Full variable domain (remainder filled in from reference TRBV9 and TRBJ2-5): DSGVTQTPKHLITATGQRVTLRCSPRSGDLSVYWYQQSLDQGLQFLIQYYNGEERAKGNILERFSAQQFPDLHSELNLSSLELGDSALYFCASSQSGGKTNRQETQYFGPGTRLLVL.

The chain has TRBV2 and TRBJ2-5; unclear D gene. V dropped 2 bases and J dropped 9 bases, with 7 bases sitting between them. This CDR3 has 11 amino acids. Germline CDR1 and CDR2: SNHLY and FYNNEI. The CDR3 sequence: CASSEPSAQYF. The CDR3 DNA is TGTGCCAGCAGTGAACCCTCGGCCCAGTACTTC. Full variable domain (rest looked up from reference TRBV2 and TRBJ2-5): EPEVTQTPSHQVTQMGQEVILRCVPISNHLYFYWYRQILGQKVEFLVSFYNNEISEKSEIFDDQFSVERPDGSNFTLKIRSTKLEDSAMYFCASSEPSAQYFGPGTRLLVL.

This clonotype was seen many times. The CDR3 sequence is CASSDPGYNEQFF. The CDR3 DNA reads TGTGCCAGCAGCGACCCGGGGTACAATGAGCAGTTCTTC. V and J are TRBV11-2 and TRBJ2-1; a possible D gene is TRBD2 (5 bases). V was pared by 5 bases and J by 4 bases, with 9 bases between. This CDR3 is 13 amino acids long. Germline CDR1 and CDR2: SGHAT and FQNNGV.

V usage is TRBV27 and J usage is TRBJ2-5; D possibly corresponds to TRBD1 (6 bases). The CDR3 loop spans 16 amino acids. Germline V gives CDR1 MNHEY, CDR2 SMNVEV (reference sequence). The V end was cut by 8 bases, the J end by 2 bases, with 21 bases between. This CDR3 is CASVPKSSGDQETQYF. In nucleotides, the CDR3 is TGTGCCAGCGTCCCCAAATCCTCAGGGGATCAAGAGACCCAGTACTTC.

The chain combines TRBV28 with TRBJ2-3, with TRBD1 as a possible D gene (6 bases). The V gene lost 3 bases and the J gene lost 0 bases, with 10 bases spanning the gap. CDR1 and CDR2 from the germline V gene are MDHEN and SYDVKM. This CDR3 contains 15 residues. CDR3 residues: CASSFSGESTDTQYF. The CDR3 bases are TGTGCCAGCAGTTTCTCAGGGGAGAGCACAGATACGCAGTATTTT.

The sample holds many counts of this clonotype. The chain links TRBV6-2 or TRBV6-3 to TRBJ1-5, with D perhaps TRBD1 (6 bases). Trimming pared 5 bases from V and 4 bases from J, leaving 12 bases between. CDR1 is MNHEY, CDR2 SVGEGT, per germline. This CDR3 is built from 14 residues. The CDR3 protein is CASSLGTFNQPQHF. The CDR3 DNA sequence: TGTGCCAGCAGTCTAGGGACATTTAATCAGCCCCAGCATTTT.

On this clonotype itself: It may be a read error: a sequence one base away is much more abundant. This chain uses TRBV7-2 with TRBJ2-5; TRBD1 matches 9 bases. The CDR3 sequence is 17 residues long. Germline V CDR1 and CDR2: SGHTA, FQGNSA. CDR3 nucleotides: TGTGCCAGCAGCTATACTCCGGGACAGGGCTATCGAGAGACCCGGTACTTC. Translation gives CASSYTPGQGYRETRYF. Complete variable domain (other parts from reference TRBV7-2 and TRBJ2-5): GAGVSQSPSNKVTEKGKDVELRCDPISGHTALYWYRQSLGQGLEFLIYFQGNSAPDKSGLPSDRFSAERTGGSVSTLTIQRTQQEDSAVYLCASSYTPGQGYRETRYFGPGTRLLVL.

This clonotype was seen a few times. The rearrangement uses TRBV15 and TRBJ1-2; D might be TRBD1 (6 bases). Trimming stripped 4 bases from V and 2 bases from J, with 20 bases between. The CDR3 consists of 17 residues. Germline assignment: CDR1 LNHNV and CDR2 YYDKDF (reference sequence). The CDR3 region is CATSNTEGGIPNYGYTF. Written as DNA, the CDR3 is TGTGCCACCAGCAACACCGAAGGGGGGATCCCAAACTATGGCTACACCTTC. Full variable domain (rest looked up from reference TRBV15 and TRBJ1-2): DAMVIQNPRYQVTQFGKPVTLSCSQTLNHNVMYWYQQKSSQAPKLLFHYYDKDFNNEADTPDNFQSRRPNTSFCFLDIRSPGLGDTAMYLCATSNTEGGIPNYGYTFGSGTRLTVV.

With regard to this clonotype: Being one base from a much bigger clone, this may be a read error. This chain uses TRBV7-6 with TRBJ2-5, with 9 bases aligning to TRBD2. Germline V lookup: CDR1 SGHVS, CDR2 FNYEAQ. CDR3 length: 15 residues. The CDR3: CVRIERGVNQETQYF. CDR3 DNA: TGTGTCAGGATAGAGCGGGGGGTCAACCAAGAGACCCAGTACTTC.

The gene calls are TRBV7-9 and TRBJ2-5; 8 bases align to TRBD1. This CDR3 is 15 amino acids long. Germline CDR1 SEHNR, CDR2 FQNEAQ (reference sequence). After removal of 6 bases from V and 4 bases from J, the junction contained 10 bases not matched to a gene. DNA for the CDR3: TGTGCCAGCAGACACGGCGACAGGGGAGGAGAGACCCAGTACTTC. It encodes CASRHGDRGGETQYF. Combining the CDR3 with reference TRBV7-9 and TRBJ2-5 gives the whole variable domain DTGVSQNPRHKITKRGQNVTFRCDPISEHNRLYWYRQTLGQGPEFLTYFQNEAQLEKSRLLSDRFSAERPKGSFSTLEIQRTEQGDSAMYLCASRHGDRGGETQYFGPGTRLLVL.